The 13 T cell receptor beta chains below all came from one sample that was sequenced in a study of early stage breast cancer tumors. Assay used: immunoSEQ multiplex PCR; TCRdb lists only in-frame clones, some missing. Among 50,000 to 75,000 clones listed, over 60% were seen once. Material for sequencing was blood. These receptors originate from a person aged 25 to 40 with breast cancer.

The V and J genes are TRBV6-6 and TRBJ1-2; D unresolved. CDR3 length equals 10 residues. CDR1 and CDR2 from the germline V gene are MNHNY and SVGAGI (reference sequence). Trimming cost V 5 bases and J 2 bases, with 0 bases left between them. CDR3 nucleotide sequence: TGTGCCAGCAGTAACTATGGCTACACCTTC. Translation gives CASSNYGYTF.

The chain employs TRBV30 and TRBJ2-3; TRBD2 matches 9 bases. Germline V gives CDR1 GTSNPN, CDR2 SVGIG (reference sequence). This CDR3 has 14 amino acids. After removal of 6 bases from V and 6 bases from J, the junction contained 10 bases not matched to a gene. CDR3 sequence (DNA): TGTGCCTGCCCCTTAGGTGCGGGAGGGGATACGCAGTATTTT. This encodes CACPLGAGGDTQYF. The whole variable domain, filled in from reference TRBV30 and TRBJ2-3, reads SQTIHQWPATLVQPVGSPLSLECTVEGTSNPNLYWYRQAAGRGLQLLFYSVGIGQISSEVPQNLSASRPQDRQFILSSKKLLLSDSGFYLCACPLGAGGDTQYFGPGTRLTVL.

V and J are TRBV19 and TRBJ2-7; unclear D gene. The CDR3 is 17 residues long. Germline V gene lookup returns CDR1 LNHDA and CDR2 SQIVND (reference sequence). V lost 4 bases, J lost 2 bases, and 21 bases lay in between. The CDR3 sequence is CASSTSGGAGRTYEQYF. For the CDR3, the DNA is TGTGCCAGTAGTACGTCTGGCGGAGCCGGACGAACCTACGAGCAGTACTTC.

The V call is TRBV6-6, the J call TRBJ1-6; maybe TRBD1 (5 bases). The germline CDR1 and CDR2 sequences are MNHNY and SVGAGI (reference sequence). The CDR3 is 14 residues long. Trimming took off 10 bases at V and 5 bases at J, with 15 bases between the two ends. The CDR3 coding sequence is TGTGCCACCATTCGCCAGGGTAATAATTCACCCCTCCACTTT. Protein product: CATIRQGNNSPLHF.

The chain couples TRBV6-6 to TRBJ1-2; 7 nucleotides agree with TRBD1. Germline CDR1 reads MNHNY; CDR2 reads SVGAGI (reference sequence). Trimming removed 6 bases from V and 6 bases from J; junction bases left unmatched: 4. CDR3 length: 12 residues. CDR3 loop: CASSQQGNGYTF. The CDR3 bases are TGTGCCAGCAGCCAACAGGGGAATGGCTACACCTTC.

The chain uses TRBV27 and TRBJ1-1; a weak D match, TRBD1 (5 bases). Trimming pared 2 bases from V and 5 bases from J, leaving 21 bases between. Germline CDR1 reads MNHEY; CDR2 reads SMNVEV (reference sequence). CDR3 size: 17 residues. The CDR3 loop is CASSLEGGVWRATEAFF. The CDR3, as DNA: TGTGCCAGCAGTTTAGAAGGAGGGGTCTGGAGGGCGACTGAAGCTTTCTTT.

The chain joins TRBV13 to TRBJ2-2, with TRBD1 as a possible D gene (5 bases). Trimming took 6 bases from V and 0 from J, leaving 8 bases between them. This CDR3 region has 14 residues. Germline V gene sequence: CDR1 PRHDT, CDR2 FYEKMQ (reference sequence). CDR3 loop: CASSYRSNTGELFF. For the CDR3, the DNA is TGTGCCAGCAGTTACAGGTCGAACACCGGGGAGCTGTTTTTT.

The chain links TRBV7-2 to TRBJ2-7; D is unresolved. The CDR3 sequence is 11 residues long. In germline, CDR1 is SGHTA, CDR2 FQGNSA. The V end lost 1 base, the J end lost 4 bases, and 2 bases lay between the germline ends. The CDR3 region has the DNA TGTGCCAGCAGCTTAGTGTACGAGCAGTACTTC. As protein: CASSLVYEQYF.

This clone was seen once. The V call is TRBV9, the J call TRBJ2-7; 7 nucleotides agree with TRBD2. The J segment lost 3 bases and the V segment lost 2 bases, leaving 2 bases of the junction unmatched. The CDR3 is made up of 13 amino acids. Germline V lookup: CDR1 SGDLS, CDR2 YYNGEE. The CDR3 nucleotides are TGTGCCAGCAGCGTCAGGGAGGGCTACGAGCAGTACTTC. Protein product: CASSVREGYEQYF.

CDR3 sequence: CASSETLGRGNEKLFF. The CDR3 nucleotides read TGCGCCAGCAGTGAGACTTTGGGGAGAGGTAATGAAAAACTGTTTTTT. The chain combines TRBV10-2 with TRBJ1-4; D not resolved. CDR1 WSHSY and CDR2 SAAADI come from the germline V gene. The CDR3 totals 16 residues. V was clipped by 2 bases and J by 4 bases, with 14 bases between them.

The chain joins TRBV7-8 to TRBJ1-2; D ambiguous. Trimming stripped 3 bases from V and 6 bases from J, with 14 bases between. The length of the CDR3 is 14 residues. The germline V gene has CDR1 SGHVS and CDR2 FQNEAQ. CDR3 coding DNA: TGTGCCAGCAGCTTCCGAACCCCGGACCATGGCTACACCTTC. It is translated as CASSFRTPDHGYTF.

The CDR3 loop reads CASSLNSGRTDTQYF. DNA for the CDR3: TGTGCCAGCAGCTTAAACAGCGGGAGAACGGATACGCAGTATTTT. The gene calls are TRBV7-9 and TRBJ2-3, with 8 bases matching TRBD2. V dropped 2 bases and J dropped 6; count of bases not matched to a gene: 7. CDR3 length equals 15 residues. Per germline, CDR1 SEHNR and CDR2 FQNEAQ (reference sequence).

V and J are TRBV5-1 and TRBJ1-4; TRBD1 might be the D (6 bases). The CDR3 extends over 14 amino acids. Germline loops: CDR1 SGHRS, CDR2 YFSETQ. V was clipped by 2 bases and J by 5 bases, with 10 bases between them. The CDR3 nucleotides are TGCGCCAGCAGCTTACAGGGAATCAATGAAAAACTGTTTTTT. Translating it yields CASSLQGINEKLFF.